The TCR beta chain under discussion was sequenced for a study of T cell responses to AZD1222 COVID-19 vaccine. The CDR3 loop spans 19 amino acids. This clone was seen many times. Sequencing used immunoSEQ multiplex PCR; TCRdb keeps in-frame clones, though not all of them. This sample carries 99,000 or so clones, 82% of them seen once, and the ten largest clones take 5%. The chain employs TRBV21-1 and TRBJ1-2; the listed D gene, TRBD1, was not tested against the DNA. TRBV21-1 constitutes a pseudogene. This sequence originates from an adult in good health. Sample: peripheral blood, taken on day 0 of AZD1222 vaccination. The CDR3 DNA is TGTGCCAGCAGCTATACCTACCGGGACAGGGGCCTCGAAGGTAATGGCTACACCTTC. This codes for CASSYTYRDRGLEGNGYTF.